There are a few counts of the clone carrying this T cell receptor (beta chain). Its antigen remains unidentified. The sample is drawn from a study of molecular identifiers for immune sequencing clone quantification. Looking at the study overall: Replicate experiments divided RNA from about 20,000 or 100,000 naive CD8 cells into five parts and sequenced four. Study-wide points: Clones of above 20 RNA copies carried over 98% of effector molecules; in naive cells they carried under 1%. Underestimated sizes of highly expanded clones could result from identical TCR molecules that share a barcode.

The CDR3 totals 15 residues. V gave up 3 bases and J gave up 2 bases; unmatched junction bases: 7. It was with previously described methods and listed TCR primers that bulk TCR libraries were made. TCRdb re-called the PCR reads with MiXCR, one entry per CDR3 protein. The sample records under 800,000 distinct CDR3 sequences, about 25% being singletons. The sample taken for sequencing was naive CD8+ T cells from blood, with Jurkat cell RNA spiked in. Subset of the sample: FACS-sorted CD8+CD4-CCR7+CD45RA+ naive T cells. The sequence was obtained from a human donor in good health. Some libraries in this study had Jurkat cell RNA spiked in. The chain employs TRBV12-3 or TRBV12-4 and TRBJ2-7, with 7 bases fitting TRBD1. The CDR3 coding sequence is TGTGCCAGCAGTTTCGGGACAGATACGACCTACGAGCAGTACTTC. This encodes CASSFGTDTTYEQYF.